This T cell receptor beta chain is drawn from a study of T cell changes during pregnancy in multiple sclerosis. The CDR3 spans 15 residues. CDR1 is LGHNA and CDR2 is YNFKEQ in the germline V gene. Deletions cut 0 bases from V and 6 bases from J, with 15 bases between. The data were produced by immunoSEQ multiplex PCR, yet TCRdb's version contains in-frame clones alone and is incomplete. Of approximately 100,000 clones in the sample, more than 85% were seen once. This rearrangement joins TRBV4-2 to TRBJ2-7; possibly TRBD1 for D (6 bases). This clonotype was obtained from a female donor with multiple sclerosis, enrolled in a pregnancy study. This specimen was peripheral blood, taken in the second trimester of pregnancy. The CDR3 bases are TGTGCCAGCAGCCAAGATGGGGCAGGGGAAGGCGAGCAGTACTTC. It is translated as CASSQDGAGEGEQYF.